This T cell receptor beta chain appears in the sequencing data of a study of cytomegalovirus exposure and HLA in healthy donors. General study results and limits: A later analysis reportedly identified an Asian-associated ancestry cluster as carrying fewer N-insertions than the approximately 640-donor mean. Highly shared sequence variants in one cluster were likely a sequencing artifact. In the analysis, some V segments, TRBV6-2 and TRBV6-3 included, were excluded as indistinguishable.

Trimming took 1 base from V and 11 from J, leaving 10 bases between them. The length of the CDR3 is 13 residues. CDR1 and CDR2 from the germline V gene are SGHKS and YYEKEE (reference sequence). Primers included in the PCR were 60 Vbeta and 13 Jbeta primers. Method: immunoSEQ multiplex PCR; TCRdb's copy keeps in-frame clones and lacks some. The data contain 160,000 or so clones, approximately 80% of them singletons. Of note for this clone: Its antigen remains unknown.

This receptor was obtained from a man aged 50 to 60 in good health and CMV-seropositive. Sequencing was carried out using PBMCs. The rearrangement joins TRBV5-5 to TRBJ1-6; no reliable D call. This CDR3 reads CASSLPISAPLHF. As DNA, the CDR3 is TGTGCCAGCAGCTTGCCTATCTCGGCACCCCTCCACTTT.